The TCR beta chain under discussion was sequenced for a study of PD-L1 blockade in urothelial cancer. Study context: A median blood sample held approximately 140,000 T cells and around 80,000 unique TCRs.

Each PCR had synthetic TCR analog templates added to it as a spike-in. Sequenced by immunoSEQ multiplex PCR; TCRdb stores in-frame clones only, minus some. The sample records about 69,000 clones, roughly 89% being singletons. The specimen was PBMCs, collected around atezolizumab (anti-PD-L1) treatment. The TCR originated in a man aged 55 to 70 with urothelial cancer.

The CDR3 protein is CASSVSNQPQHF. The CDR3 DNA reads as TGTGCCAGCAGTGTTTCTAATCAGCCCCAGCATTTT. This chain uses TRBV6-1 with TRBJ1-5; D call uncertain. The CDR3 runs to 12 residues. Trimming left V 4 bases short and J 4 bases short, with 5 bases between. CDR1 is MNHNS and CDR2 is SASEGT in the germline V gene.